This entry describes one T cell receptor (beta chain). Its target is unknown. These data belong to a study of T cell responses to AZD1222 COVID-19 vaccine. Notes on the study in general: Seropositivity was recorded at baseline in only a handful of AZD1222 recipients. The span of vaccine-associated CD4 TCRs extended across spike, with dominance at 160-218 and 743-854. Unmutated variant regions reportedly attract nearly half of all spike-specific TCRs. Increases in Spike-specific TCR breadth and depth were seen after two AZD1222 doses.

Libraries were prepared by immunoSEQ multiplex PCR; TCRdb keeps only in-frame clonotypes and omits some of them. There are 160,000 or so clones in the sample; 90% occur only once, and approximately 2% lies in the top ten. Germline CDR1 reads KGHSH; CDR2 reads LQKENI. Trimming left V 3 bases short and J 0 bases short, with 12 bases between. The CDR3 is made up of 16 amino acids. The specimen was peripheral blood, collected on day 0 of AZD1222 vaccination. The source is an adult in good health. The V gene is TRBV18, the J gene TRBJ2-4; D not certain. CDR3 sequence: CASSPPRSLAKNIQYF. CDR3 bases: TGTGCCAGCTCACCCCCCAGGTCCCTAGCCAAAAACATTCAGTACTTC. The entire variable domain, with the rest obtained from reference TRBV18 and TRBJ2-4, is as follows: NAGVMQNPRHLVRRRGQEARLRCSPMKGHSHVYWYRQLPEEGLKFMVYLQKENIIDESGMPKERFSAEFPKEGPSILRIQQVVRGDSAAYFCASSPPRSLAKNIQYFGAGTRLSVL.